Sequencing of this TCR beta chain was carried out in a study of T cell repertoires in cytomegalovirus infection (dated by TCRdb to between 2019 and 2020). Some background on the complete study: Because public TCR beta signatures pointed to carriage of CMV infection together with the matching HLA type, the HLA type of each donor mattered for the analysis.

This clonotype was observed a few times. Its recognized antigen is unknown. No much larger clone exists at a distance of one base, and base qualities are not known. V sheds 4 bases and J sheds 2 bases, leaving 21 bases between their ends. The germline V gene supplies CDR1 MNHEY and CDR2 SVGAGI. The CDR3 holds 17 amino acids from the cysteine to the phenylalanine. Of all the DNA, just the CDR3 is kept, 51 bases in frame from base 1. TCRdb names Illumina HiSeq 1500 as the instrument used. TCRdb applied fastp at Q25 and MiXCR to the public reads, then kept only in-frame beta chains. Rows merge per CDR3 protein into single entries with the most common DNA and genes. Present in this sample are 450,000 to 550,000 distinct CDR3 sequences, approximately 16% of which were seen just once. 24% of the sample goes to the ten largest clones. What the study reported, not specific to this receptor: Carriers of CMV infection plus the relevant HLA type were discriminated by the cumulative frequency of public TCR beta family members in the study cohort and in an independent roughly 350-donor cohort. The ex vivo response was dominated by HLA-C-restricted CMV-specific TCR beta clonotypes, which also provided the single most frequent clonotype in two of eight donors.

The chain is assembled from TRBV6-5 and TRBJ2-7; TRBD2 is perhaps the D gene, given 7 matching bases. Sequencing input: CD8+ T cells from PBMCs. This clonotype was obtained from a human donor in good health (CMV status not recorded). Some clones in this sample may be carry-over from other donors' samples. For the CDR3, the sequence is CASSSLVGGGIPYEQYF. The nucleotide sequence reads as follows: TGTGCCAGCAGTTCTCTTGTGGGAGGGGGAATTCCCTACGAGCAGTACTTC.